This T cell receptor beta chain derives from a study of T cell responses to AZD1222 COVID-19 vaccine. Study conclusions and caveats: The study identified only six AZD1222 recipients as seropositive at baseline.

Concerning this clone itself: What it binds is unknown.

This CDR3 is built from 14 residues. Germline CDR1 LGHDT, CDR2 YNNKEL (reference sequence). Unmatched junction bases numbered 8, after V lost 5 bases and J lost 8 bases. Assay used: immunoSEQ multiplex PCR; TCRdb lists only in-frame clones, some missing. The sample includes tens of thousands of clones, approximately 90% of them seen just once. The rearrangement links TRBV3-1 (or the pseudogene TRBV3-2) to TRBJ1-2; 10 positions match TRBD1. This sequence was found in an adult who received the AZD1222 COVID-19 vaccine. The specimen was peripheral blood, collected 28 days after the second AZD1222 dose. CDR3 residues: CASSFGTGASGYTF. CDR3 DNA: TGTGCCAGCAGCTTCGGGACAGGGGCCTCGGGCTACACCTTC.